These T cell receptor beta chains were read from a single sample in a study of identifying expanded T cells in peripheral blood. Sequenced by immunoSEQ multiplex PCR; TCRdb stores in-frame clones only, minus some. The table lists about 82,000 clones, 80% to 90% of them singletons. The sample was blood. These receptor sequences come from a person between 18 and 70 years old in good health. Each CDR3 is given with its conserved first and last residue. A D gene is named only where the DNA matches it firmly. Clone sizes are given selectively: once, few, many, or a class where the clone is expanded.

D | size | J | V | DNA | CDR3
. | . | TRBJ1-1 | TRBV19 | TGTGCCAGTAGCCCCGGGACCCCCAACCCTGAAGCTTTCTTT | CASSPGTPNPEAFF
. | . | TRBJ2-5 | TRBV14 | TGTGCCAGCAGCCAATCGCGGAGGACACGGGAAGAGACCCAGTACTTC | CASSQSRRTREETQYF
. | . | TRBJ1-5 | TRBV19 | TGTGCCAGTAGTATCGGGACGGATAGCAATCAGCCCCAGCATTTT | CASSIGTDSNQPQHF
. | . | TRBJ1-2 | TRBV10-3 | TGTGCCATCAGTAGCGGGGTTGGGTATGGCTACACCTTC | CAISSGVGYGYTF
. | . | TRBJ1-2 | TRBV11-2 | TGTGCCAGCAGCTCATCGGAGTCGGGTGTTAGCTACACCTTC | CASSSSESGVSYTF
TRBD1 | . | TRBJ1-1 | TRBV6-1 | TGTGCCAGCAGTCGGACAGGGACGAACACTGAAGCTTTCTTT | CASSRTGTNTEAFF
TRBD2 | . | TRBJ2-1 | TRBV11-2 | TGTGCCAGCAGCTTGCAAGCGGGAGGGCCGGGTGAGCAGTTCTTC | CASSLQAGGPGEQFF
TRBD1 | . | TRBJ2-5 | TRBV5-4 | TGTGCCAGCAGCCTTCAGGGGGCGATACAAGAGACCCAGTACTTC | CASSLQGAIQETQYF
. | . | TRBJ1-5 | TRBV4-1 | TGCGCCAGCAGCCAAGATTTTCGCGGGGATAGCAATCAGCCCCAGCATTTT | CASSQDFRGDSNQPQHF
. | . | TRBJ2-1 | TRBV5-6 | TGTGCCAGCAGCTTGGGGCCAGGGGCCAATGAGCAGTTCTTC | CASSLGPGANEQFF
. | . | TRBJ2-3 | TRBV20-1 | TGCAGTGCTAGAGAACGGGATACGCAGTATTTT | CSARERDTQYF
. | . | TRBJ2-5 | TRBV6-4 | TGTGCCAGCAGTGACTACGTCCTTCGCGAGACCCAGTACTTC | CASSDYVLRETQYF
TRBD2 | . | TRBJ2-3 | TRBV5-4 | TGTGCCAGCGGGGGGGAAGTCGGGACTAGCGTCAGCCCCACAGATACGCAGTATTTT | CASGGEVGTSVSPTDTQYF
. | once | TRBJ2-5 | TRBV7-9 | TGTGCCAGCAGCGCCACCCGGGGCCAAGAGACCCAGTACTTC | CASSATRGQETQYF
. | . | TRBJ1-1 | TRBV27 | TGTGCCAGCAGCTTGATCATGAACACTGAAGCTTTCTTT | CASSLIMNTEAFF
. | . | TRBJ2-7 | TRBV10-3 | TGTGCCACCTTACCGCGGGACACGGCCTACGAGCAGTACTTC | CATLPRDTAYEQYF
. | . | TRBJ1-1 | TRBV6-5 | TGTGCCAGCAGCCACCGGGGGGGGATGAACACTGAAGCTTTCTTT | CASSHRGGMNTEAFF
. | . | TRBJ2-7 | TRBV18 | TGTGCCAGCTCACCGGGACACGGGAGCTCCTACGAGCAGTACTTC | CASSPGHGSSYEQYF
. | . | TRBJ2-2 | TRBV28 | TGTGCCAGCAGTTCAGACGATTACACCGGGGAGCTGTTTTTT | CASSSDDYTGELFF
. | . | TRBJ2-1 | TRBV30 | TGTGCCTGGAGTGAAGGGAGATACAATGAGCAGTTCTTC | CAWSEGRYNEQFF
. | . | TRBJ2-7 | TRBV27 | TGTGCCAGCAGCCCCCACGGTAGCGGAAGGGAGCAGTACTTC | CASSPHGSGREQYF
. | . | TRBJ2-1 | TRBV27 | TGTGCCAGCAGTTTTGGGTCTTACTCCTACAATGAGCAGTTCTTC | CASSFGSYSYNEQFF
TRBD1 | . | TRBJ1-1 | TRBV29-1 | TGCAGCGTCCCGTTAACCGGGACAGATGAAGCTTTCTTT | CSVPLTGTDEAFF
. | . | TRBJ2-6 | TRBV30 | TGTGCCTGGGGCTCGGGGGCTGGGGCCAACGTCCTGACTTTC | CAWGSGAGANVLTF
. | . | TRBJ1-1 | TRBV7-9 | TGTGCCAGCAGCCCAAGGGTTACTGAAGCTTTCTTT | CASSPRVTEAFF
. | . | TRBJ2-5 | TRBV10-3 | TGTGCCATCAGGGCATCTCAAGAGACCCAGTACTTC | CAIRASQETQYF
. | once | TRBJ1-1 | TRBV10-3 | TGTGCCATCAGTGCTCGCGGGGAAGGAACTGAAGCTTTCTTT | CAISARGEGTEAFF
TRBD1 | once | TRBJ1-1 | TRBV18 | TGTGCCAGCGGGGCGGACAGGAAGAACACTGAAGCTTTCTTT | CASGADRKNTEAFF
. | . | TRBJ1-3 | TRBV5-1 | TGCGCCAGCAGCTTAGGGCTCGGAGGAAACACCATATATTTT | CASSLGLGGNTIYF
. | . | TRBJ2-1 | TRBV7-2 | TGTGCCAGCAGCTTAAGGTTAGGGAACAATGAGCAGTTCTTC | CASSLRLGNNEQFF
. | . | TRBJ1-1 | TRBV9 | TGTGCCAGCAGCGTGAGATTTGATAACACTGAAGCTTTCTTT | CASSVRFDNTEAFF
. | once | TRBJ2-1 | TRBV7-3 | TGTGCCAGCAGCTTAACGGGACTGAGGTCCAATGAGCAGTTCTTC | CASSLTGLRSNEQFF
. | . | TRBJ1-2 | TRBV7-2 | TGTGCCAGCAGCCCCCTGTACTTTGATGGCTACACCTTC | CASSPLYFDGYTF
TRBD2 | . | TRBJ2-2 | TRBV5-1 | TGCGCCAGCAGCCCCGGGACTAGCGGGGCCGGGGAGCTGTTTTTT | CASSPGTSGAGELFF
. | . | TRBJ2-7 | TRBV6-5 | TGTGCCAGCAGTTACAAAGGGACTGATACCTACGAGCAGTACTTC | CASSYKGTDTYEQYF
TRBD2 | . | TRBJ2-3 | TRBV7-3 | TGTGCCAGCAGCCCAGGGACTAGCGGGGGACCGGGGGCAGATACGCAGTATTTT | CASSPGTSGGPGADTQYF
. | once | TRBJ1-1 | TRBV5-6 | TGTGCCAGCAGCTTGGGAACAGGGACTGAAGCTTTCTTT | CASSLGTGTEAFF
. | . | TRBJ1-1 | TRBV2 | TGTGCCAGCACCTTTATCGTAGTGAACACTGAAGCTTTCTTT | CASTFIVVNTEAFF
. | . | TRBJ1-1 | TRBV11-2 | TGTGCCAGCAGCTTGCGACAGACGACCGGGACCGCTGAAGCTTTCTTT | CASSLRQTTGTAEAFF
TRBD1 | . | TRBJ1-1 | TRBV6-1 | TGTGCCAGCGGGGATCCGGACAGGGGCACTGAAGCTTTCTTT | CASGDPDRGTEAFF
. | . | TRBJ1-2 | TRBV25-1 | TGTGCCAGCAGTGTACAGGGATTAGGCTACACCTTC | CASSVQGLGYTF
. | . | TRBJ2-7 | TRBV6-4 | TGTGCCAGCAGTGACAGTGCTGGGGGCGAGCAGTACTTC | CASSDSAGGEQYF
TRBD1 | . | TRBJ1-2 | TRBV19 | TGTGCCAGCCGACAGGGCCCGTCCTATGGCTACACCTTC | CASRQGPSYGYTF
TRBD1 | . | TRBJ2-6 | TRBV19 | TGTGCCAGTTCTACAGGGGTTGGGGCCAACGTCCTGACTTTC | CASSTGVGANVLTF
TRBD2 | . | TRBJ2-1 | TRBV18 | TGTGCCAGCTCACCACAGCCTAGCGGGGGGAGCGCAGGAGAGCAGTTCTTC | CASSPQPSGGSAGEQFF
. | . | TRBJ2-7 | TRBV23-1 | TGCGCCAGCCCTCAGGAGGGGTACGAGCAGTACTTC | CASPQEGYEQYF
TRBD1 | . | TRBJ2-6 | TRBV11-2 | TGTGCCAGCAGCCCGTTACAGGGGGCCGGTGGGGCCAACGTCCTGACTTTC | CASSPLQGAGGANVLTF
. | . | TRBJ2-1 | TRBV5-1 | TGCGCCAGCAGCTTGGCCGGCCAGGTCAACCTTCCCCAGTTCTTC | CASSLAGQVNLPQFF